These 11 T cell receptor beta chains were all obtained from the same sample, sequenced in a study of molecular identifiers for immune sequencing clone quantification. From the PCR reads, TCRdb called clonotypes with MiXCR, one entry per CDR3 protein. Of 490,000 or so distinct CDR3 sequences listed, roughly 25% were seen once; the top ten hold under 0.85%. Sequences were obtained from naive CD8+ T cells from blood, with Jurkat cell RNA spiked in. Subset meaning: FACS-sorted CD8+CD4-CCR7+CD45RA+ naive T cells. The receptors here all came from a human donor in good health. Some libraries in this study had Jurkat cell RNA spiked in.

V is TRBV15 and J is TRBJ2-1, with no clear D. Germline CDR1 and CDR2: LNHNV and YYDKDF (reference sequence). The V and J ends lost 6 bases and 6 bases respectively, with 9 bases between them. The CDR3 runs 12 residues. The CDR3 DNA sequence: TGTGCCACCAGTGGAAACGGCAATGAGCAGTTCTTC. Translating it yields CATSGNGNEQFF.

J is TRBJ2-1 and V is TRBV6-2 or TRBV6-3, with D perhaps TRBD2 (6 bases). CDR1 and CDR2 (germline): MNHEY, SVGEGT. V gave up 7 bases and J gave up 5 bases, with 15 bases separating them. The CDR3 covers 14 residues. CDR3 sequence: CASTGRRENNEQFF. CDR3 bases: TGTGCCAGCACAGGTAGACGGGAGAACAATGAGCAGTTCTTC.

Comments on this clonotype: This may stem from a read error, because a much larger clone lies one nucleotide away. The V and J genes are TRBV20-1 and TRBJ2-7; D may be TRBD1 or TRBD2 (5 bases each). This CDR3 spans 15 amino acids. CDR1 and CDR2 (germline): DFQATT, SNEGSKA (reference sequence). This chain's CDR3 is CSAGDLAGLTYEQYF. CDR3 nucleotides: TGCAGTGCTGGAGATCTAGCAGGGCTGACCTACGAGCAGTACTTC.

The chain couples TRBV9 to TRBJ2-2; D remains unclear. Germline loops: CDR1 SGDLS, CDR2 YYNGEE. Trimming took 0 bases from V and 6 from J, leaving 6 bases between them. This CDR3 has 13 amino acids. CDR3 sequence (DNA): TGTGCCAGCAGCGTAGTCGACGCCGGGGAGCTGTTTTTT. Translated: CASSVVDAGELFF.

As regards this clonotype: The junction departs from germline at one end; a sequencing error may be responsible. V gene TRBV7-2 combines with J gene TRBJ2-3; a weak D match, TRBD2 (7 bases). This CDR3 region has 16 residues. From germline, CDR1 is SGHTA and CDR2 FQGNSA. The CDR3 loop reads CARSLGGGWGTDTQYF. CDR3 bases: TGTGCCCGCAGCTTAGGGGGGGGGTGGGGCACAGATACGCAGTATTTT.

This clonotype was picked up a small number of times. The rearrangement joins TRBV27 to TRBJ2-5, with TRBD1 matching 10 bases. The CDR3 length is 15 residues. Germline V CDR1 and CDR2: MNHEY, SMNVEV (reference sequence). J was trimmed by 1 base and V by 4 bases; bases with no gene match: 3. CDR3 sequence: CASSSGTGVQETQYF. CDR3 coding DNA: TGTGCCAGCAGTTCCGGGACAGGGGTCCAAGAGACCCAGTACTTC.

This clonotype was observed a few times. This chain uses TRBV20-1 with TRBJ1-1; 7 positions match TRBD1. V lost 5 bases and J lost 4; bases outside the gene matches: 10. Germline CDR1 and CDR2: DFQATT and SNEGSKA (reference sequence). The CDR3 covers 14 residues. CDR3 nucleotides: TGCAGTGCTTACACAGGGGCTGGGGTCACTGAAGCTTTCTTT. It codes for CSAYTGAGVTEAFF.

This clonotype came up once. A much more abundant neighbour one base away suggests this may be a read error. This chain joins TRBV5-3 and TRBJ2-7, with D maybe TRBD1 (6 bases). TRBV5-3 is an open reading frame whose function is uncertain. The CDR3 has 13 residues. The CDR3 DNA is TGTGCCAGCAGCCCAGAGGACAGCTACGAGCAGAACTTC. Translated, it gives CASSPEDSYEQNF.

The chain combines TRBV13 with TRBJ2-1, with TRBD2 identical over 9 bases. This CDR3 contains 13 residues. CDR1 and CDR2 from the germline V gene are PRHDT and FYEKMQ (reference sequence). The ends lost 3 bases at V and 13 bases at J; junction bases unmatched: 7. CDR3 nucleotides: TGTGCCAGCAGCTTCATAGGGCGGGAGGGACAGTTCTTC. This gives the protein CASSFIGREGQFF.

J is TRBJ2-7 and V is TRBV19, with 13 positions matching TRBD2. Germline CDR1 LNHDA, CDR2 SQIVND (reference sequence). The V segment lost 3 bases and the J segment 3 bases; nucleotides outside the gene matches: 2. The CDR3 has 15 residues. This CDR3 reads CASSIGTSGVYEQYF. DNA for the CDR3: TGTGCCAGTAGTATCGGGACTAGCGGGGTCTACGAGCAGTACTTC.

As concerns this clonotype: One junction end disagrees with the germline gene, perhaps due to a read error. The J gene is TRBJ2-7, the V gene TRBV27; unclear D gene. The CDR3 contains 14 residues. Germline V gene sequence: CDR1 MNHEY, CDR2 SMNVEV (reference sequence). CDR3 protein: CASSPNWSSYERYF. DNA of the CDR3: TGTGCCAGCAGTCCCAACTGGAGCTCCTACGAGCGGTACTTC.